A selection of T cell receptor beta chains follows, all from one sample in a study of cytomegalovirus exposure and HLA in healthy donors. Sequencing was performed with immunoSEQ multiplex PCR; in TCRdb, only in-frame clones are kept and a portion is missing. Of 150,000 or so clones listed, roughly 73% were seen once; the top ten hold roughly 1.7%. Sequencing was performed on PBMCs. The receptors derive from a woman younger than 35 in good health and CMV-seronegative. CDR3s include the opening cysteine and the closing phenylalanine or tryptophan. A D gene is named only where the DNA matches it firmly. Clone size is not always given. Where it is, it says once, few, many or a class for expanded clones.

>TRBV5-5|TRBD1|NA|TRBJ1-1
CASSLGPRTGPFFF
>TRBV19|NA|NA|TRBJ1-5
CASSPMGDTQPQHF
>TRBV7-2|NA|NA|TRBJ2-6
CASKVGSSGANVLTF
>TRBV7-2|TRBD1|NA|TRBJ1-2
CASSLRSGTGIAGYTF
>TRBV6-5|TRBD2|once|TRBJ2-1
CASSYGRAGSGEQFF
>TRBV19|NA|NA|TRBJ1-1
CASSISTTGPEEAFF
>TRBV4-2|NA|once|TRBJ1-4
CASSRTGSGANEKLFF
>TRBV11-2|TRBD2|few|TRBJ2-1
CAGSGTSSYNEQFF
>TRBV5-1|TRBD1|once|TRBJ1-2
CASSPDRGHGYTF
>TRBV6-1|TRBD1|NA|TRBJ2-7
CASTVHPGQSYEQYF
>TRBV10-1|TRBD2|NA|TRBJ2-5
CASSEVGGRIETQYF